A single sample gave rise to the 18 T cell receptor beta chains below, sequenced in a study of T cell responses to AZD1222 COVID-19 vaccine. Repertoires were generated with immunoSEQ multiplex PCR, while TCRdb's copy carries only in-frame clones and drops some. The sample yields about 100,000 clones, about 89% seen once. The sequences come from peripheral blood, collected on day 0 of AZD1222 vaccination. The receptors were sampled from an adult in good health.

V usage is TRBV11-3 and J usage is TRBJ2-2, with TRBD2 matching 14 bases. This CDR3 contains 16 residues. With V trimmed by 5 bases and J by 6 bases, 5 bases remained unmatched. The germline gives CDR1 SGHNT, CDR2 YENEEA. The CDR3 DNA sequence: TGTGCCAGCAGCATGGGACTAGCGGGAGTCGCCGGGGAGCTGTTTTTT. This sequence encodes CASSMGLAGVAGELFF.

The rearrangement links TRBV27 to TRBJ1-1; maybe TRBD1 (5 bases). The germline V gene encodes CDR1 MNHEY and CDR2 SMNVEV (reference sequence). Between the trimmed V and J ends, which lost 3 bases and 11 bases, there was a span of 22 bases. CDR3 length: 15 residues. The CDR3 loop reads CASSFQPGVVYGAFF. CDR3 DNA: TGTGCCAGCAGTTTCCAACCGGGGGTTGTGTATGGGGCTTTCTTT.

The rearrangement uses TRBV5-6 and TRBJ2-7; TRBD1 matches 7 bases. The J segment lost 5 bases and the V segment lost 4 bases, leaving 6 bases of the junction unmatched. CDR1 and CDR2 (germline): SGHDT, YYEEEE. The CDR3 is 13 amino acids. CDR3 in amino acids: CASSRTGVNEQYF. In DNA form, the CDR3 reads TGTGCCAGCAGCCGAACAGGGGTCAACGAGCAGTACTTC.

The J gene is TRBJ2-7, the V gene TRBV29-1; 8 nucleotides align to TRBD2. The CDR3 extends over 11 amino acids. J lost 3 bases, V lost 6 bases, and 1 base had no gene match. The germline CDR1 and CDR2 sequences are SQVTM and ANQGSEA. The CDR3 DNA is TGCAGCGTCGCGGGAGGCTACGAGCAGTACTTC. Protein product: CSVAGGYEQYF.

This sequence joins TRBV5-1 and TRBJ2-2; tentative D call: TRBD2 (5 bases). The CDR3 has 13 amino acids. Germline-derived CDR1 and CDR2 are SGHRS and YFSETQ. Trimming took off 4 bases at V and 7 bases at J, with 11 bases between the two ends. The CDR3 region has the DNA TGCGCCAGCAGCCCGGACGGGGTCGGGGAGCTGTTTTTT. Its protein is CASSPDGVGELFF.

This chain joins TRBV9 and TRBJ1-6, with TRBD1 as a possible D gene (6 bases). The V gene's germline CDR1 is SGDLS and CDR2 YYNGEE. This CDR3 has 14 residues. The V gene lost 4 bases and the J gene lost 10 bases, with 15 bases spanning the gap. CDR3 coding DNA: TGTGCCAGCAGCTCTGCAGGGGCGGAATCACCCCTCCACTTT. Its translation: CASSSAGAESPLHF.

The chain combines TRBV6-1 with TRBJ2-3; TRBD2 is a possible D gene (7 bases). The CDR3 is 16 amino acids. The V gene lost 0 bases and the J gene lost 6 bases, with 16 bases spanning the gap. The V gene's germline CDR1 is MNHNS and CDR2 SASEGT. CDR3 loop: CASSEAPAGRGDTQYF. CDR3 in DNA: TGTGCCAGCAGTGAAGCGCCGGCGGGGAGGGGGGATACGCAGTATTTT.

V usage is TRBV6-4 and J usage is TRBJ2-3, with 10 bases that match TRBD2. Germline CDR1 is MRHNA and CDR2 is SNTAGT. After removal of 4 bases from V and 5 bases from J, the junction contained 9 bases not matched to a gene. This CDR3 contains 16 residues. This chain's CDR3 is CASSAESGGAIDTQYF. The CDR3 DNA follows: TGTGCCAGCAGTGCCGAAAGCGGGGGGGCCATAGATACGCAGTATTTT.

The chain combines TRBV5-6 with TRBJ2-2; D may match TRBD1 or TRBD2 (5 bases each). Trimming cost V 3 bases and J 0 bases, with 12 bases left between them. This CDR3 has 16 residues. Germline CDR1 SGHDT, CDR2 YYEEEE. The CDR3 DNA reads as TGTGCCAGCAGCTCCCTTGAGGGGCCGAACACCGGGGAGCTGTTTTTT. Protein sequence: CASSSLEGPNTGELFF.

The chain joins TRBV7-8 to TRBJ1-2; tentatively, D is TRBD1 (5 bases). Germline CDR1 and CDR2: SGHVS and FQNEAQ. Trimming shortened V by 5 bases and J by 2 bases, and 9 bases separated the two germline ends. The CDR3 sequence is 13 residues long. CDR3 protein: CASSTQGNYGYTF. The CDR3 nucleotides read TGTGCCAGCAGCACGCAGGGAAACTATGGCTACACCTTC.

The chain recombines TRBV10-1 with TRBJ2-7, with 10 bases that match TRBD1. Unmatched junction bases numbered 16, after V lost 8 bases and J lost 3 bases. The CDR3 sequence is 17 residues long. CDR1 and CDR2 (germline): WNHNN, SYGVQD (reference sequence). The CDR3 bases are TGCGCCAGCTCTCCTACCGTCTCCGGGACAGGGGACTACGAGCAGTACTTC. Encoded protein: CASSPTVSGTGDYEQYF.

The V gene is TRBV6-5, the J gene TRBJ1-2; the D is unclear. Between the trimmed V and J ends, which lost 7 bases and 8 bases, there was a span of 14 bases. CDR3 length: 12 residues. Germline V lookup: CDR1 MNHEY, CDR2 SVGAGI. Here the CDR3 reads CASTNSRVGYTF. The CDR3 bases are TGTGCCAGCACTAACTCCCGGGTGGGCTACACCTTC.

The CDR3 DNA is TGCAGCGTTGGGTCACAGAAAAATCAGCCCCAGCATTTT. It encodes CSVGSQKNQPQHF. The chain carries TRBV29-1 and TRBJ1-5; unclear D gene. Trimming pared 4 bases from V and 4 bases from J, leaving 11 bases between. The CDR3 consists of 13 residues. Germline V CDR1 and CDR2: SQVTM, ANQGSEA.

CDR3 in amino acids: CASKVVGNQPQHF. In DNA, the CDR3 is TGTGCCAGCAAGGTGGTCGGCAATCAGCCCCAGCATTTT. The chain is built from TRBV2 and TRBJ1-5; D remains ambiguous. This CDR3 contains 13 residues. Germline values: CDR1 SNHLY, CDR2 FYNNEI. The V gene lost 7 bases and the J gene lost 2 bases, with 9 bases spanning the gap.

The chain uses TRBV28 and TRBJ2-1; 10 bases match TRBD1. This CDR3 comprises 14 residues. CDR1 is MDHEN and CDR2 is SYDVKM in the germline V gene. V shed 4 bases, J shed 7 bases, and the junction held 4 bases outside the gene matches. In nucleotides, the CDR3 is TGTGCCAGCAGTTGGGGGACAGGGGAAAATGAGCAGTTCTTC. Its protein product is CASSWGTGENEQFF.

The chain couples TRBV9 to TRBJ2-3, with D possibly TRBD2 on 6 matching bases. Germline CDR1 SGDLS, CDR2 YYNGEE. CDR3 size: 14 residues. Deletions cut 0 bases from V and 4 bases from J, with 9 bases between. The CDR3 sequence is CASSVGSGADTQYF. The CDR3 DNA sequence: TGTGCCAGCAGCGTAGGTTCGGGGGCAGATACGCAGTATTTT.

The V and J genes are TRBV5-1 and TRBJ1-1; D may be TRBD1 (5 bases). Germline V gene lookup returns CDR1 SGHRS and CDR2 YFSETQ. V was shortened by 1 base and J by 7 bases, with 14 bases between the two germline ends. The CDR3 covers 14 residues. This chain's CDR3 is CASSLRDPTREAFF. As DNA, the CDR3 is TGCGCCAGCAGCTTGCGGGACCCAACGCGTGAAGCTTTCTTT.

A note on this clone: This clone may be a read error of a much larger clone one base away. The chain couples TRBV2 to TRBJ2-3; TRBD2 agrees at 15 bases. The CDR3 length is 13 residues. Germline V gene sequence: CDR1 SNHLY, CDR2 FYNNEI. V gave up 6 bases and J gave up 9 bases; unmatched junction bases: 1. CDR3 residues: CASRGLAGGTQYF. The CDR3 DNA follows: TGTGCCAGCAGGGGACTAGCGGGAGGAACGCAGTATTTT. Looking up the rest from reference TRBV2 and TRBJ2-3 gives the full variable domain: EPEVTQTPSHQVTQMGQEVILRCVPISNHLYFYWYRQILGQKVEFLVSFYNNEISEKSEIFDDQFSVERPDGSNFTLKIRSTKLEDSAMYFCASRGLAGGTQYFGPGTRLTVL.